Listed below are T cell receptor beta chains from one sample, sequenced in a study of T cells in localized non-small cell lung cancer. Sequenced by immunoSEQ multiplex PCR; TCRdb stores in-frame clones only, minus some. Of 55,000 to 75,000 clones in the sample, 80% to 90% were seen once. The sample in question was peripheral blood, obtained before any cancer treatment. The receptor set was obtained from a male donor aged 60 or older with stage III squamous cell lung carcinoma. Both conserved end residues are part of each CDR3. The D gene is left open where the match is weak. Size is stated for part of the rows, as once, few or many counts, or as a class when the clone is expanded.

clone_size | j_call | d_call | v_call | cdr3_aa | cdr3_nt
. | TRBJ2-3 | . | TRBV27 | CASSLWAGKGTDTQYF | TGTGCCAGCAGTTTATGGGCGGGGAAGGGCACAGATACGCAGTATTTT
. | TRBJ1-2 | TRBD1 | TRBV6-6 | CASSYSDRGWGYTF | TGTGCCAGCAGTTACTCCGACAGGGGATGGGGCTACACCTTC
once | TRBJ2-6 | TRBD1 | TRBV5-4 | CASSGGQMDSGANVLTF | TGTGCCAGCAGCGGGGGACAGATGGACTCTGGGGCCAACGTCCTGACTTTC
. | TRBJ2-7 | . | TRBV9 | CASSVGGARNHEQYF | TGTGCCAGCAGCGTAGGTGGGGCCAGGAACCACGAGCAGTACTTC
. | TRBJ1-5 | . | TRBV7-9 | CASSWGGGNQPQHF | TGTGCCAGCAGCTGGGGCGGAGGCAATCAGCCCCAGCATTTT
once | TRBJ1-2 | . | TRBV6-4 | CASSEGVGINYGYTF | TGTGCCAGCAGTGAAGGGGTAGGGATTAACTATGGCTACACCTTC
. | TRBJ1-5 | . | TRBV15 | CASDSGPNQPQHF | TGTGCCTCCGACAGCGGTCCTAATCAGCCCCAGCATTTT
. | TRBJ2-1 | TRBD1 | TRBV9 | CASSHGTGWSEQFF | TGTGCCAGCAGCCATGGGACAGGGTGGAGTGAGCAGTTCTTC
few | TRBJ2-1 | . | TRBV5-4 | CASSLGGTVSYNEQFF | TGTGCCAGCAGCTTGGGGGGGACGGTTTCCTACAATGAGCAGTTCTTC
. | TRBJ2-2 | . | TRBV11-2 | CASTPRGNTGELFF | TGTGCCAGCACCCCCCGGGGGAACACCGGGGAGCTGTTTTTT
. | TRBJ2-5 | . | TRBV19 | CASSSGRILGGTQYF | TGTGCCAGTAGTTCAGGACGGATACTAGGGGGGACCCAGTACTTC
. | TRBJ2-2 | . | TRBV6-1 | CASSETVPRGRGGELFF | TGTGCCAGCAGTGAGACCGTCCCCAGGGGTCGGGGCGGGGAGCTGTTTTTT
. | TRBJ1-5 | . | TRBV11-3 | CASILNRASQPQHF | TGTGCCAGCATCCTTAACAGGGCGAGTCAGCCCCAGCATTTT
. | TRBJ1-2 | . | TRBV4-2 | CASSQAYSFFF | TGTGCCAGCAGCCAAGCTTACTCATTCTTCTTC
. | TRBJ2-1 | . | TRBV4-2 | CASSQEWSAPNEQFF | TGTGCCAGCAGCCAAGAATGGTCCGCCCCCAATGAGCAGTTCTTC
. | TRBJ1-6 | . | TRBV7-2 | CASSLAQDSSPLHF | TGTGCCAGCAGCCTGGCCCAGGACAGTTCACCCCTCCACTTT
once | TRBJ2-7 | TRBD1 | TRBV5-1 | CASSWTGFGDEQYF | TGCGCCAGCAGCTGGACAGGGTTCGGGGACGAGCAGTACTTC
. | TRBJ1-2 | . | TRBV2 | CATRGGRELGYTF | TGTGCCACCCGCGGCGGCAGGGAACTTGGCTACACCTTC
. | TRBJ1-4 | TRBD1 | TRBV5-1 | CASSTETGGHEKLFF | TGCGCCAGCAGCACCGAAACAGGGGGACATGAAAAACTGTTTTTT
. | TRBJ2-7 | . | TRBV7-2 | CASSRVSYEQYF | TGTGCCAGCAGTCGCGTCTCCTACGAGCAGTACTTC
. | TRBJ2-5 | . | TRBV7-2 | CASSLAGRQETQYF | TGTGCCAGCAGCTTAGCAGGACGGCAAGAGACCCAGTACTTC
. | TRBJ2-4 | TRBD1 | TRBV5-6 | CASSWTGQGSDIQYF | TGTGCCAGCAGCTGGACTGGACAGGGCTCAGACATTCAGTACTTC
few | TRBJ2-3 | . | TRBV6-5 | CASSPGGPRDTQYF | TGTGCCAGCAGCCCCGGGGGGCCCAGAGATACGCAGTATTTT
. | TRBJ1-5 | TRBD1 | TRBV2 | CASSGLSGQLNQPQHF | TGTGCCAGCAGTGGCCTATCGGGACAGCTGAATCAGCCCCAGCATTTT
. | TRBJ1-2 | TRBD1 | TRBV15 | CATSRIRTGGGYTF | TGTGCCACCAGCAGGATTAGGACAGGAGGTGGCTACACCTTC
. | TRBJ1-1 | . | TRBV5-5 | CASSLGLGNTEAFF | TGTGCCAGCAGCCTCGGACTCGGGAACACTGAAGCTTTCTTT
. | TRBJ1-5 | TRBD1 | TRBV7-2 | CASRYRDSQGPQHF | TGTGCCAGCAGATACCGGGACAGTCAGGGGCCCCAGCATTTT
. | TRBJ1-5 | . | TRBV7-2 | CASSLGGGGNQPQHF | TGTGCCAGCAGCTTAGGGGGAGGGGGCAATCAGCCCCAGCATTTT
. | TRBJ1-4 | TRBD1 | TRBV9 | CASSAGRDSLGKLFF | TGTGCCAGCAGCGCAGGCCGGGACAGTCTTGGAAAACTGTTTTTT
. | TRBJ2-2 | TRBD2 | TRBV7-9 | CASSPLYSGGTGELFF | TGTGCCAGCAGCCCCCTTTATAGCGGGGGGACCGGGGAGCTGTTTTTT
. | TRBJ2-2 | . | TRBV7-9 | CASSLSFGDTGELFF | TGTGCCAGCAGCTTAAGCTTCGGGGACACCGGGGAGCTGTTTTTT
. | TRBJ1-1 | . | TRBV6-1 | CASSAKVNTEAFF | TGTGCCAGCAGTGCGAAGGTGAACACTGAAGCTTTCTTT
. | TRBJ1-5 | . | TRBV5-6 | CASSLGAGHQPQHF | TGTGCCAGCAGCTTGGGCGCGGGGCATCAGCCCCAGCATTTT
. | TRBJ1-5 | . | TRBV28 | CASTKGGRVGQPQHF | TGTGCCAGCACGAAAGGGGGTCGCGTAGGTCAGCCCCAGCATTTT
. | TRBJ2-5 | . | TRBV7-2 | CASSVTRGAGETQYF | TGTGCCAGCAGCGTCACTAGGGGGGCGGGGGAGACCCAGTACTTC
. | TRBJ2-1 | TRBD1 | TRBV5-4 | CASSSGTGSNNEQFF | TGTGCCAGCAGCTCCGGGACAGGGTCGAACAATGAGCAGTTCTTC
. | TRBJ2-2 | TRBD1 | TRBV13 | CASSGQGKPGELFF | TGTGCCAGCAGCGGACAGGGAAAGCCCGGGGAGCTGTTTTTT
. | TRBJ1-4 | . | TRBV5-1 | CASSLAGGLATNEKLFF | TGCGCCAGCAGCTTGGCCGGGGGTCTCGCAACTAATGAAAAACTGTTTTTT
. | TRBJ1-3 | . | TRBV4-3 | CASSQDQLSGNTIYF | TGCGCCAGCAGCCAAGACCAGCTTTCTGGAAACACCATATATTTT
. | TRBJ2-1 | TRBD1 | TRBV5-1 | CASSTNLDRGGEQFF | TGCGCCAGCAGCACAAACCTTGACAGGGGGGGTGAGCAGTTCTTC
once | TRBJ1-5 | TRBD1 | TRBV11-2 | CASSLGAGGAHQPQHF | TGTGCCAGCAGCTTAGGGGCAGGGGGCGCGCATCAGCCCCAGCATTTT
. | TRBJ1-1 | . | TRBV30 | CAWSVQMNTEAFF | TGTGCCTGGAGTGTACAGATGAACACTGAAGCTTTCTTT
. | TRBJ2-5 | . | TRBV28 | CASSPGGPRTQYF | TGTGCCAGCAGCCCCGGGGGGCCCAGGACCCAGTACTTC
few | TRBJ2-5 | TRBD2 | TRBV4-2 | CASSHGLLAGQETQYF | TGTGCCAGCAGCCACGGTTTATTAGCGGGGCAAGAGACCCAGTACTTC
. | TRBJ2-1 | TRBD2 | TRBV6-5 | CASSYTGGGANEQFF | TGTGCCAGCAGTTACACCGGCGGGGGGGCGAATGAGCAGTTCTTC
. | TRBJ2-1 | . | TRBV5-4 | CASSLSGSYNEQFF | TGTGCCAGCAGCTTAAGCGGTTCCTACAATGAGCAGTTCTTC
. | TRBJ1-1 | . | TRBV19 | CASRVRGAMNTEAFF | TGTGCCAGTAGAGTAAGGGGGGCGATGAACACTGAAGCTTTCTTT
. | TRBJ2-5 | TRBD1 | TRBV5-4 | CASSSPDRGRETQYF | TGTGCCAGCAGCTCCCCGGACAGGGGCAGGGAGACCCAGTACTTC